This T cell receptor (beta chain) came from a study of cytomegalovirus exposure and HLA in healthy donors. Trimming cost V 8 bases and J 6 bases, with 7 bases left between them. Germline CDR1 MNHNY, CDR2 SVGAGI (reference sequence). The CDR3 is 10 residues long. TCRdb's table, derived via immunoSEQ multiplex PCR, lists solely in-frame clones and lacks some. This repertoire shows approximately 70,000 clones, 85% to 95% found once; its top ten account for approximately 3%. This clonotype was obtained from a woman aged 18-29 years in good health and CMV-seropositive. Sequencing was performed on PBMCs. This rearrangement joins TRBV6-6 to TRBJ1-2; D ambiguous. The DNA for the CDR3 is TGTGCCAGCGGTAGAGATGGCTACACCTTC. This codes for CASGRDGYTF.